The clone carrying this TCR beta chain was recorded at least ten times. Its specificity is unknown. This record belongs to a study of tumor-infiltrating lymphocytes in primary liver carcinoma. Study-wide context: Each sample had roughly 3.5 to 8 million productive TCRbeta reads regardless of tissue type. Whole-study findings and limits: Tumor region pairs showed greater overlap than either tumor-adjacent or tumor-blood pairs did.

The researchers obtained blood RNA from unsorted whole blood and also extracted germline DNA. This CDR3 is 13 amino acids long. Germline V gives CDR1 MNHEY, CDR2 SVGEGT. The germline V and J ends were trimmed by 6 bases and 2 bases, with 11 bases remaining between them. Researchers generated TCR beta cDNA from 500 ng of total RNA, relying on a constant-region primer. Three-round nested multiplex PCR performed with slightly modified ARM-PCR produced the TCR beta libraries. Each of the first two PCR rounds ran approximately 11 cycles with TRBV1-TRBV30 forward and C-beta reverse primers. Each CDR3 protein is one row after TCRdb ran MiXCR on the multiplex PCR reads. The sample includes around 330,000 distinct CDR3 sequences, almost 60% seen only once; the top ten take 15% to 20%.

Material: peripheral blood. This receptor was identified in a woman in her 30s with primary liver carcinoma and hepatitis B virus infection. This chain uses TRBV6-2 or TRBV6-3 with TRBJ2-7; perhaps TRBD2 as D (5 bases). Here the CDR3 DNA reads TGTGCCAGCAGGATAACGGGAACCTACGAGCAGTACTTC. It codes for CASRITGTYEQYF.